The 10 T cell receptor beta chains given below trace back to one sample, sequenced in a study of Graves' ophthalmopathy and Graves' hyperthyroidism. The sequenced template was RNA, covering the TCR beta CDR3 region. Second-round multiplex PCR came after first-round RT-PCR with HTBI primers. In TCRdb, the multiplex PCR reads were re-called with MiXCR into one record per CDR3 protein. Of 45,000 to 60,000 distinct CDR3 sequences in the sample, under 55% were seen once. The sample taken for sequencing was peripheral blood. The receptor source for this set is an adult woman with Graves' ophthalmopathy.

This clonotype was detected only once. The junction departs from germline at one end; a sequencing error may be responsible. This rearrangement joins TRBV20-1 to TRBJ2-5; the match to TRBD2 covers 7 bases. This CDR3 has 14 residues. Germline V gives CDR1 DFQATT, CDR2 SNEGSKA (reference sequence). CDR3 in DNA: TGTAGTCCTAGAGACGGGAGGCTCCAAGAGACCCAGTACTTC. This gives the protein CSPRDGRLQETQYF.

In this sample, this clonotype turned up many times. The genes are TRBV20-1 and TRBJ2-1; 7 bases are a match to TRBD2. The V and J ends lost 6 bases and 7 bases, in that order; junction bases with no gene match: 9. Germline lookup yields CDR1 DFQATT and CDR2 SNEGSKA (reference sequence). This CDR3 spans 13 amino acids. DNA of the CDR3: TGCAGTGCGCCGAGCGGGACTGCGAATGAGCAGTTCTTC. It encodes CSAPSGTANEQFF.

This clonotype has ten or more counts. The gene calls are TRBV6-4 and TRBJ2-3; TRBD2 matches at 12 bases. The germline gives CDR1 MRHNA, CDR2 SNTAGT. The CDR3 extends over 17 amino acids. V trimming: 3 bases; J trimming: 3 bases; junction bases outside the gene matches: 7. CDR3 nucleotides: TGTGCCAGCAGTGAATCACCCGGGACTAGCGGGACAGATACGCAGTATTTT. Amino acid sequence: CASSESPGTSGTDTQYF.

The sample holds a few counts of this clonotype. The chain links TRBV7-9 to TRBJ2-3, with no clear D. V lost 5 bases and J lost 12, with 6 bases in between. Germline V gene data show CDR1 as SEHNR and CDR2 as FQNEAQ (reference sequence). The CDR3 runs 9 residues. CDR3 in DNA: TGTGCCAGCAGCAAAGGACAGTATTTT. It specifies CASSKGQYF.

This clonotype was found many times. The chain recombines TRBV20-1 with TRBJ2-7, with 10 bases aligning to TRBD2. Unmatched junction bases numbered 7, after V lost 2 bases and J lost 3 bases. Germline CDR1 is DFQATT and CDR2 is SNEGSKA (reference sequence). CDR3 length: 15 residues. The CDR3 here is CSARLLAGVNYEQYF. The CDR3 DNA sequence: TGCAGTGCTAGACTCCTAGCGGGAGTGAACTACGAGCAGTACTTC.

The V and J genes are TRBV7-6 and TRBJ1-5, with 8 nucleotides matching TRBD1. Germline loops: CDR1 SGHVS, CDR2 FNYEAQ. The length of the CDR3 is 14 residues. Losses at the gene ends were 4 bases for V and 6 bases for J; bases not matched to a gene: 5. The CDR3 spells CASSSQGAGQPQHF. As DNA, the CDR3 is TGTGCCAGCAGCTCCCAGGGGGCGGGTCAGCCCCAGCATTTT.

This clonotype was counted ten times or more. The chain carries TRBV9 and TRBJ1-1; D ambiguous. The CDR3 runs to 12 residues. The germline CDR1 and CDR2 sequences are SGDLS and YYNGEE. Trimming pared 0 bases from V and 4 bases from J, leaving 4 bases between. This chain's CDR3 is CASSVDSTEAFF. CDR3 bases: TGTGCCAGCAGCGTAGACAGCACTGAAGCTTTCTTT.

The rearrangement uses TRBV20-1 and TRBJ2-1, with D perhaps TRBD2 (5 bases). The germline gives CDR1 DFQATT, CDR2 SNEGSKA (reference sequence). The CDR3 has 13 residues. The V end was cut by 7 bases, the J end by 6 bases, with 16 bases between. DNA for the CDR3: TGCAGTGGGTCGGCCGGGATAGGCAATGAGCAGTTCTTC. Protein: CSGSAGIGNEQFF.

This clonotype was picked up many times. The V call is TRBV2, the J call TRBJ2-1, with D possibly TRBD2 on 7 matching bases. The CDR3 totals 16 residues. Trimming removed 7 bases at V and 6 bases at J, with 22 bases between. Germline CDR1 is SNHLY and CDR2 is FYNNEI. The DNA of the CDR3 is TGTGCCAGCATCCGGGGAAGGGGGGGCGAGTTCAATGAGCAGTTCTTC. It encodes CASIRGRGGEFNEQFF.

Ten or more counts support this clonotype. The V gene is TRBV3-1, the J gene TRBJ2-5; D not resolved. V lost 2 bases and J 5 bases, leaving 15 bases between the germline ends. In germline, CDR1 is LGHDT, CDR2 YNNKEL (reference sequence). The CDR3 has 15 residues. The CDR3 spells CASSQQLLNRETQYF. In DNA, the CDR3 is TGTGCCAGCAGCCAACAGCTCCTCAATAGGGAGACCCAGTACTTC.